This T cell receptor (beta chain) was recorded in a study of cytomegalovirus exposure and HLA in healthy donors. The length of the CDR3 is 17 residues. Germline values: CDR1 LGHNA, CDR2 YNFKEQ. Unmatched junction bases numbered 8, after V lost 4 bases and J lost 4 bases. The study's findings and limits: One later analysis, an examination of the 90 to 150 validation repertoires, found that first-cohort TCR clusters tended to co-occur in them. Cytomegalovirus status was reportedly diagnosed by the classifier with high specificity and sensitivity. Under in vitro conditions, a few CMV-associated chains were confirmed as specific for CMV antigens.

A remark on this clone: The antigen remains unidentified.

Produced via immunoSEQ multiplex PCR; TCRdb's table is partial and in-frame only. The data hold some 220,000 clones, with around nine tenths observed a single time. The gene calls are TRBV4-2 and TRBJ2-5; 14 bases agree with TRBD2. The TCR was taken from a woman aged 18-30 years in good health and CMV-seronegative. Source material: PBMCs. The CDR3 DNA reads TGTGCCAGCAGCCCCTTGACTAGCGGGAGGGCCGCAGAGACCCAGTACTTC. It translates to CASSPLTSGRAAETQYF.